A selection of T cell receptor beta chains follows, all from one sample in a study of T-cell reconstitution after alpha-beta-depleted transplantation in children. Via MiXCR, TCRdb re-called the PCR reads, giving one row per CDR3 protein. In the table there are approximately 70,000 distinct CDR3 sequences, approximately 5% of which are singletons. The source was PBMCs, mostly from graft donor cells, collected 180 days after TCRalphabeta/CD19-depleted stem cell transplant. The receptor source for this set is a boy in the first two years of life who had a stem cell transplant for acute myeloid leukemia, so the T cells may come from the graft donor. Each CDR3 is given with its conserved first and last residue. Each record gives: J gene, D gene, clone size, V gene, CDR3 protein. The D gene is left open where the match is weak. Size is stated as once, few, many, or a class for an expanded clone.

TRBJ1-5	-	many	TRBV4-1	CASSRYGRGNQPQHF
TRBJ1-2	TRBD1	many	TRBV6-1	CASRETGLYPSGYTF
TRBJ1-3	TRBD1	many	TRBV5-1	CASSPGQAGNTIYF
TRBJ2-5	-	many	TRBV6-2/TRBV6-3	CASSYRSQETQYF
TRBJ1-2	-	many	TRBV10-3	CAVGGGSANYGYTF
TRBJ1-1	TRBD1	many	TRBV18	CASSPDRGLSNTEAFF
TRBJ2-5	-	many	TRBV19	CASSGYQETQYF
TRBJ1-5	-	many	TRBV4-3	CASSQGIGRNNQPQHF
TRBJ1-1	-	many	TRBV14	CASRDRDTEAFF
TRBJ1-2	-	many	TRBV29-1	CSVEDSTTGWYYGYTF
TRBJ2-7	-	many	TRBV29-1	CSVVDSLSYEQYF
TRBJ2-5	TRBD2	many	TRBV3-1	CASSPSGTSRMETQYF
TRBJ1-1	-	many	TRBV25-1	CASSEYYGNTEAFF
TRBJ2-7	-	many	TRBV7-2	CASTLLRGGIVYEQYF
TRBJ2-2	TRBD1	many	TRBV6-2/TRBV6-3	CASINDRVTGELFF
TRBJ1-5	-	many	TRBV5-8	CASSLGDTSNQPQHF
TRBJ2-3	TRBD2	many	TRBV7-2	CASSLGGSGGAKVTQYF
TRBJ1-5	-	many	TRBV29-1	CSVGGGGQPQHF
TRBJ2-1	TRBD1	many	TRBV9	CASSPEPGGGSNEQFF
TRBJ2-1	-	many	TRBV7-9	CASSLTGGPHNEQFF
TRBJ2-2	-	many	TRBV6-2/TRBV6-3	CASRSVTGELFF
TRBJ1-6	TRBD1	many	TRBV19	CASSIGQGLGVNSPLHF